The source of this T cell receptor beta chain is a study of cytomegalovirus exposure and HLA in healthy donors. Overall study findings and caveats: A few CMV-associated chains were confirmed in vitro to be specific for CMV antigens.

This clone was recorded a few times. Antigen: not known. The CDR3 consists of 16 residues. J was trimmed by 4 bases and V by 1 base; bases with no gene match: 7. Germline V gene lookup returns CDR1 SGHDT and CDR2 YYEEEE. The PCR ran on 60 Vbeta and 13 Jbeta primers. Generated by immunoSEQ multiplex PCR, the TCRdb table keeps only in-frame clones and is missing some. Of over 80,000 clones detected, approximately 69% appear once; the ten largest clones hold around 5.6%. The sample comprised PBMCs. The receptor comes from a boy between 10 and 17 years old in good health and CMV-seropositive. This rearrangement joins TRBV5-6 to TRBJ2-2, with 7 bases lining up with TRBD2. The CDR3 sequence is CASSLSRRGSTGELFF. The CDR3 region has the DNA TGTGCCAGCAGCTTGTCCAGGCGGGGGTCCACCGGGGAGCTGTTTTTT.